The 9 T cell receptor beta chains below come from one sample, sequenced in a study of blood T cell repertoires in COVID-19 (dated by TCRdb to between 2020 and 2021). The library was built by means of the immunoSEQ multiplex PCR assay. TCRdb's version of the immuneACCESS table is confined to in-frame rearrangements and falls short of the full clone set. An unresolved V gene accounts for under half of the shortfall where checked; the remainder is of unknown origin. This sample lists about 280,000 clones; around 90% were detected once. The ten largest clones capture about 5.5% of the sample. Sequenced: PBMCs or T cells enriched from blood (not recorded which). The receptors originated from a woman in her 40s who had recovered from COVID-19.

The genes are TRBV4-2 and TRBJ1-5; D perhaps matches TRBD1 (6 bases). The germline V and J ends were trimmed by 0 bases and 7 bases, with 13 bases remaining between them. Germline V CDR1 and CDR2: LGHNA, YNFKEQ. The length of the CDR3 is 15 residues. CDR3: CASSQEDRNNQPQHF. In DNA, the CDR3 is TGTGCCAGCAGCCAAGAAGACAGGAATAACCAGCCCCAGCATTTT.

A single count supports this clone. The chain joins TRBV7-2 to TRBJ2-7, with D possibly TRBD2 on 6 matching bases. Germline V gene sequence: CDR1 SGHTA, CDR2 FQGNSA. Trimming removed 5 bases at V and 3 bases at J, with 14 bases between. The CDR3 runs 14 residues. In nucleotides, the CDR3 is TGTGCCAGCAGCCTTGGGACTGCCGTCTACGAGCAGTACTTC. Translated, it gives CASSLGTAVYEQYF.

V gene TRBV1 combines with J gene TRBJ2-1; TRBD2, as called in the table, went unchecked against the DNA. TRBV1 is listed as a pseudogene. The CDR3 sequence is 16 residues long. Here the CDR3 DNA reads TGCACCAGCAGCCAAGGCGGCTTTCGCTCCTACAATGAGCAGTTCTTC. This encodes CTSSQGGFRSYNEQFF.

The rearrangement uses TRBV20-1 and TRBJ1-6; 8 bases map to TRBD1. Germline CDR1 and CDR2: DFQATT and SNEGSKA (reference sequence). J lost 7 bases, V lost 3 bases, and 8 bases had no gene match. The CDR3 sequence is 15 residues long. In nucleotides, the CDR3 is TGCAGTGCTAGTCGGGGCAGGGGGCCCAATTCACCCCTCCACTTT. This sequence encodes CSASRGRGPNSPLHF.

This sequence joins TRBV6-2 or TRBV6-3 and TRBJ2-1; D is unresolved. Trimming removed 4 bases at V and 0 bases at J, with 10 bases between. The CDR3 loop spans 15 amino acids. Germline values: CDR1 MNHEY, CDR2 SVGEGT. The CDR3 reads CASSSGRSSYNEQFF. The DNA of the CDR3 is TGTGCCAGCAGTTCGGGTAGAAGCTCCTACAATGAGCAGTTCTTC.

This rearrangement joins TRBV28 to TRBJ1-5; 10 positions match TRBD1. CDR3 length equals 17 residues. Trimming took 6 bases from V and 0 from J; bases not matched to a gene: 8. Germline V gene lookup returns CDR1 MDHEN and CDR2 SYDVKM. CDR3 sequence: CASRRGDRGLSNQPQHF. CDR3 coding DNA: TGTGCCAGCAGGCGCGGCGACAGGGGGCTTAGCAATCAGCCCCAGCATTTT.

This clone has a handful of counts. This chain links TRBV9 with TRBJ1-4; tentative D call: TRBD1 (6 bases). The CDR3 length is 15 residues. The V end was cut by 1 base, the J end by 5 bases, with 12 bases between. Germline values: CDR1 SGDLS, CDR2 YYNGEE. Here the CDR3 reads CASSVSTGQNEKLFF. CDR3 nucleotide sequence: TGTGCCAGCAGCGTATCGACAGGTCAAAATGAAAAACTGTTTTTT.

The count of this clone is one. V is TRBV18 and J is TRBJ2-5; D is uncertain. The germline V gene encodes CDR1 KGHSH and CDR2 LQKENI. The V gene lost 6 bases and the J gene lost 1 base, with 9 bases spanning the gap. This CDR3 is 13 amino acids long. The CDR3, as DNA: TGTGCCAGCTCCCCCCAGATCCAAGAGACCCAGTACTTC. Amino acid sequence: CASSPQIQETQYF.

This chain links TRBV28 with TRBJ1-3; D is ambiguous. This CDR3 has 17 amino acids. Germline CDR1 and CDR2: MDHEN and SYDVKM. V dropped 2 bases and J dropped 2 bases, with 16 bases sitting between them. Here the CDR3 DNA reads TGTGCCAGCAGTTTACGCGGGTACCACACCACTGGAAACACCATATATTTT. This sequence encodes CASSLRGYHTTGNTIYF.